This TCR beta chain emerged from a study of T cell responses to AZD1222 COVID-19 vaccine. General study points: Spike was spanned by vaccine-associated CD4 TCRs, which were dominant at 160-218 and 743-854. Donors were chiefly white British, with a greater number of females, and clonal diversity was perhaps underestimated.

The analysis combined second doses at about 4 or about 12 weeks. CDR3 length: 14 amino acids. In germline, CDR1 is SGDLS, CDR2 YYNGEE. Trimming took 4 bases from V and 8 from J, leaving 15 bases between them. Worth noting for this clone: The antigen is not known.

Clones were sequenced by immunoSEQ multiplex PCR, and TCRdb holds only the in-frame ones, with some missing. The sample has fewer than 100,000 clones, around 88% seen once; the top ten hold around 10%. The rearrangement uses TRBV9 and TRBJ1-4; D ambiguous. The input for sequencing was peripheral blood, taken 28 days after the second AZD1222 dose. The source of this sequence is an adult who received the AZD1222 COVID-19 vaccine. CDR3 sequence (DNA): TGTGCCAGCAGCCCTCGGGCAGCCCAAGAAAAACTGTTTTTT. Amino acids: CASSPRAAQEKLFF.